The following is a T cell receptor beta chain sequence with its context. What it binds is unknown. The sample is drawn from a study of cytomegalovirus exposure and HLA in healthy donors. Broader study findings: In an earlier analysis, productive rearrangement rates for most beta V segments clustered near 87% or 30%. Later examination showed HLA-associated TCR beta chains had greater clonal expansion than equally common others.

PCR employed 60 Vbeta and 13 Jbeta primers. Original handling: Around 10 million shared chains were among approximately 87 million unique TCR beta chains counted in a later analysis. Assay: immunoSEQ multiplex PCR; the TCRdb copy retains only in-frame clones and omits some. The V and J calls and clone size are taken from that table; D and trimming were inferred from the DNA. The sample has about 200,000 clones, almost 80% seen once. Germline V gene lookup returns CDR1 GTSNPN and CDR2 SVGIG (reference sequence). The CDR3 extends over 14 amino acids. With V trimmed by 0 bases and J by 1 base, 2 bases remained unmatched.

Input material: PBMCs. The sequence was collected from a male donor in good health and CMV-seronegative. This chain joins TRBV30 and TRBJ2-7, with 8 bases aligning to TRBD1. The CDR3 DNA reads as TGTGCCTGGAGTGTAAGACAGGGGTCCTACGAGCAGTACTTC. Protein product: CAWSVRQGSYEQYF.